This T cell receptor beta chain stems from a study of cytomegalovirus exposure and HLA in healthy donors. Study-level information: A prior analysis found about 110 million unique TCR beta sequences from roughly 180 million T cells.

The PCR was carried out with 60 Vbeta primers and 13 Jbeta primers. Data came from immunoSEQ multiplex PCR; TCRdb stores just in-frame clones and leaves some out. The data hold 100,000 to 150,000 clones, with approximately 74% observed a single time. Findings of the study overall: Accounts indicate the classifier identified cytomegalovirus status with strong specificity and sensitivity.

As concerns this clone: The antigen is unknown.

The receptor's source is a man aged 35-49 years in good health and CMV-seropositive. The specimen was PBMCs.

CDR3 amino acids: CASSSGGPSGKSSYEQYF. In DNA, the CDR3 is TGTGCCAGCAGCTCAGGGGGACCTAGCGGGAAGAGCTCCTACGAGCAGTACTTC. The chain carries TRBV14 and TRBJ2-7; 9 nucleotides match TRBD2. Germline values: CDR1 SGHDN, CDR2 FVKESK. Trimming at V came to 5 bases and at J to 0 bases, leaving 14 bases not matched to a gene. CDR3 length equals 18 residues.